These T cell receptor beta chains were read from a single sample in a study of cytomegalovirus exposure and HLA in healthy donors. The table came from immunoSEQ multiplex PCR; TCRdb's copy has only in-frame clones and leaves some out. This table has around 150,000 clones, 78% appearing once. Sequenced sample: PBMCs. These receptors all come from a male donor in good health and CMV-seronegative. CDR3s include the opening cysteine and the closing phenylalanine or tryptophan.

V	J	CDR3
TRBV6-6	TRBJ2-7	CASNIQGASYEQYF
TRBV5-1	TRBJ1-1	CASSLERGPTRRAFF
TRBV7-9	TRBJ2-2	CASSRDGTGAIITGELFF
TRBV5-1	TRBJ2-3	CASSVPGLAGGHTRTDTQYF
TRBV30	TRBJ2-1	CAWCLDRGYTEQFF
TRBV5-1	TRBJ2-1	CASSLTGEPYNEQFF
TRBV7-2	TRBJ2-1	CASSWGLAGWVDEQFF
TRBV7-3	TRBJ1-1	CASSSQGYGTEAFF
TRBV5-1	TRBJ2-7	CASSLLEAAPYEQYF
TRBV30	TRBJ1-1	CAWSVGQEDTEAFF
TRBV27	TRBJ1-1	CASSPQTANTEAFF
TRBV11-3	TRBJ2-1	CASSYRREGLNEQFF
TRBV6-1	TRBJ1-5	CASRQGAVQGQPQHF
TRBV10-3	TRBJ1-1	CAISPNRVTEAFF
TRBV11-2	TRBJ2-7	CASSLNDYSSYEQYF
TRBV6-6	TRBJ1-1	CASGDRDRGCEAFF
TRBV9	TRBJ1-1	CASSFTGQANTEAFF
TRBV7-7	TRBJ2-5	CASSYTANQETQYF
TRBV5-1	TRBJ1-1	CASGDRANTEAFF
TRBV5-1	TRBJ2-7	CASSGRGSYEQYF
TRBV5-1	TRBJ1-1	CASSLDRRPKTEAFF
TRBV30	TRBJ1-5	CAWGKQGSQPQHF
TRBV13	TRBJ1-1	CASSLSGHAEAFF
TRBV28	TRBJ2-2	CASGSGTGNAGELFF
TRBV6-6	TRBJ2-2	CASSYSSEGGELFF
TRBV11-2	TRBJ2-7	CASSLHGQGSYEQYF
TRBV27	TRBJ1-2	CASSSERPGRRGYTF
TRBV14	TRBJ1-4	CASSQFRTTNEKLFF
TRBV27	TRBJ2-5	CASSPPGGVETQYF
TRBV14	TRBJ2-7	CASSQHTGRSSYEQYF
TRBV11-3	TRBJ2-1	CASSLGGRAHEQFF
TRBV2	TRBJ1-2	CASSDIPSYGYTF
TRBV5-6	TRBJ2-2	CASSPRTGGGTGELFF
TRBV7-6	TRBJ1-4	CASSLAYAGTNEKLFF
TRBV7-8	TRBJ2-3	CASSRVTGGYVDTQYF
TRBV5-4	TRBJ2-7	CASSLGGQGGFEQYF
TRBV29-1	TRBJ1-2	CSVERGQGGGYTF
TRBV6-6	TRBJ2-7	CASRSTGTEQYF
TRBV5-6	TRBJ2-1	CASNQLPAMVDEQFF
TRBV9	TRBJ1-2	CASSVLGQGHGYTF
TRBV6-1	TRBJ1-2	CASSEEWWGDNYGYTF
TRBV6-5	TRBJ1-3	CASSYLGGTGGNTIYF
TRBV5-4	TRBJ2-7	CASSLTTGFSYEQYF
TRBV5-4	TRBJ1-2	CASSLVLAYGYTF
TRBV13	TRBJ2-5	CASSLRWAHQETQYF
TRBV4-1	TRBJ2-5	CASSQDFSGYQETQYF
TRBV11-2	TRBJ2-2	CASSFGTPNTGELFF
TRBV6-4	TRBJ2-1	CARRGFRRDNEQFF
TRBV30	TRBJ2-2	CAWTVSLGRRINGELFF
TRBV18	TRBJ2-7	CASSPSPQGAGEQYF
TRBV5-6	TRBJ1-2	CASSLWDRGQGTF
TRBV12-5	TRBJ1-5	CASGSSGTGGQPQHF
TRBV4-3	TRBJ2-7	CASSQDTSGQGDVYEQYF
TRBV19	TRBJ1-6	CASSPTGRDSPLHF
TRBV18	TRBJ2-7	CASSPPLAGLYEQYF
TRBV6-1	TRBJ1-2	CASRERGQNYGYPF
TRBV19	TRBJ2-1	CASSPARYNEQFF
TRBV5-4	TRBJ2-7	CASSFTGTAYEQYF
TRBV6-6	TRBJ2-5	CASSSGPPETQYF